The 26 T cell receptor beta chains below were found in one sample sequenced in a study of shared clonotypes between healthy human individuals. TCRdb keeps only in-frame clones here, not all; method: immunoSEQ multiplex PCR. The table has about 2.4 million clones, over 85% seen once. The specimen was naive CD4+ T cells sorted from blood. Subset denoted: CD45RA+ positively selected. These receptor sequences come from a man aged 18 to 35 in good health.

The gene calls are TRBV2 and TRBJ2-3; weak D call: TRBD2 (7 bases). From germline, CDR1 is SNHLY and CDR2 FYNNEI. Trimming removed 7 bases from V and 2 bases from J, with 13 bases in between. This CDR3 has 14 residues. The CDR3 sequence: CASTKGGVTDTQYF. Written as DNA, the CDR3 is TGTGCCAGCACCAAGGGGGGGGTCACAGATACGCAGTATTTT.

V gene TRBV10-3 combines with J gene TRBJ1-2; D gene uncertain. Germline lookup yields CDR1 ENHRY and CDR2 SYGVKD. Trimming pared 0 bases from V and 0 bases from J, leaving 8 bases between. This CDR3 comprises 15 residues. CDR3 protein: CAISESRVANYGYTF. The CDR3 region has the DNA TGTGCCATCAGTGAGTCTCGAGTGGCTAACTATGGCTACACCTTC.

The V and J genes are TRBV9 and TRBJ2-2, with D possibly being TRBD2 (6 bases). The V gene lost 0 bases and the J gene lost 2 bases, with 11 bases spanning the gap. The CDR3 covers 16 residues. The germline V gene encodes CDR1 SGDLS and CDR2 YYNGEE. DNA for the CDR3: TGTGCCAGCAGCGTAGCGGAGGGCTCAAACACCGGGGAGCTGTTTTTT. Residues: CASSVAEGSNTGELFF.

This chain uses TRBV6-5 with TRBJ1-1, with D maybe TRBD1 (6 bases). The ends were cut back, 6 bases at V and 6 bases at J, with 20 bases in the middle. CDR3 length equals 15 residues. CDR1 MNHEY and CDR2 SVGAGI come from the germline V gene. CDR3 coding DNA: TGTGCCAGCAGGTCCCACAGGGAACTTAATTCTGAAGCTTTCTTT. Amino acid sequence: CASRSHRELNSEAFF.

The chain is built from TRBV5-4 and TRBJ2-6; D is unclear. Germline V gene data show CDR1 as SGHNT and CDR2 as YYREEE (reference sequence). CDR3 size: 15 residues. Trimming took 2 bases from V and 3 from J, leaving 9 bases between them. This CDR3 is CASSFISLGANVLTF. The CDR3 nucleotides read TGTGCCAGCAGCTTCATCTCTCTTGGGGCCAACGTCCTGACTTTC.

The chain employs TRBV4-1 and TRBJ2-3; 9 bases are a match to TRBD2. V trimming: 5 bases; J trimming: 6 bases; junction bases outside the gene matches: 9. Germline CDR1 reads MGHRA; CDR2 reads YSYEKL. The CDR3 consists of 15 residues. The CDR3 protein is CASSITGTSMDTQYF. DNA for the CDR3: TGCGCCAGCAGCATTACCGGGACTAGCATGGATACGCAGTATTTT.

The rearrangement uses TRBV6-1 and TRBJ2-3, with TRBD2 matching over 12 bases. With V trimmed by 5 bases and J by 5 bases, 5 bases remained unmatched. This CDR3 comprises 15 residues. CDR1 is MNHNS and CDR2 is SASEGT in the germline V gene. CDR3 in amino acids: CASSKTSGRKDTQYF. DNA of the CDR3: TGTGCCAGCAGTAAAACTAGCGGGAGGAAAGATACGCAGTATTTT.

This chain joins TRBV19 and TRBJ1-5; perhaps TRBD1 as D (6 bases). V shed 1 base and J shed 1 base, with 11 bases lying between them. Germline V gene sequence: CDR1 LNHDA, CDR2 SQIVND (reference sequence). The CDR3 contains 16 residues. As DNA, the CDR3 is TGTGCCAGTAGTATAGTCGAGGGACAAAGCAATCAGCCCCAGCATTTT. It codes for CASSIVEGQSNQPQHF.

The chain couples TRBV19 to TRBJ2-1; D perhaps matches TRBD2 (6 bases). Germline CDR1 is LNHDA and CDR2 is SQIVND (reference sequence). Trimming pared 8 bases from V and 0 bases from J, leaving 14 bases between. The CDR3 spans 15 residues. Here the CDR3 DNA reads TGTGCCAGTGACAGCGGGCAGAGCTCCTACAATGAGCAGTTCTTC. This codes for CASDSGQSSYNEQFF.

The rearrangement joins TRBV19 to TRBJ1-2, with 7 nucleotides matching TRBD1. This CDR3 is 16 amino acids long. The trim removed 3 bases at V and 8 bases at J, leaving 15 bases unmatched. Germline lookup yields CDR1 LNHDA and CDR2 SQIVND (reference sequence). The CDR3 loop reads CASSIQEGASSRGYTF. In DNA form, the CDR3 reads TGTGCCAGTAGTATTCAGGAGGGGGCAAGTTCGAGAGGCTACACCTTC.

This rearrangement joins TRBV7-9 to TRBJ1-1; a weak D match, TRBD1 (6 bases). Trimming took 2 bases from V and 5 from J, leaving 18 bases between them. This CDR3 has 16 residues. In germline, CDR1 is SEHNR, CDR2 FQNEAQ (reference sequence). The CDR3 spells CASSLRPGEVFTEAFF. CDR3 DNA: TGTGCCAGCAGCTTACGGCCAGGGGAAGTTTTTACTGAAGCTTTCTTT.

The chain joins TRBV19 to TRBJ1-2, with D perhaps TRBD1 (5 bases). The CDR3 runs to 14 residues. The ends were cut back, 1 base at V and 4 bases at J, with 10 bases in the middle. Germline CDR1 is LNHDA and CDR2 is SQIVND (reference sequence). CDR3 in amino acids: CASSIVRQFYGYTF. CDR3 nucleotide sequence: TGTGCCAGTAGTATAGTTCGACAGTTCTATGGCTACACCTTC.

J is TRBJ2-7 and V is TRBV10-3; D could derive from TRBD1 or TRBD2 (5 bases each). V was trimmed by 0 bases and J by 2 bases, leaving 14 bases between them. The CDR3 contains 16 residues. The V gene's germline CDR1 is ENHRY and CDR2 SYGVKD. CDR3 amino acids: CAISESERGLTYEQYF. CDR3 nucleotide sequence: TGTGCCATCAGTGAGTCAGAGAGGGGCCTAACCTACGAGCAGTACTTC.

The genes are TRBV7-2 and TRBJ1-4; the match to TRBD1 covers 10 bases. CDR3 size: 18 residues. With V trimmed by 0 bases and J by 3 bases, 7 bases remained unmatched. The germline CDR1 and CDR2 sequences are SGHTA and FQGNSA. The CDR3 spells CASSLAPGQGGSNEKLFF. For the CDR3, the DNA is TGTGCCAGCAGCTTAGCCCCTGGACAGGGGGGTTCTAATGAAAAACTGTTTTTT.

As regards this clone: This same CDR3 is encoded by further DNA sequences in the sample. The V gene is TRBV5-1, the J gene TRBJ2-7; 7 bases line up with TRBD1. CDR3 length equals 14 residues. CDR1 and CDR2 (germline): SGHRS, YFSETQ. V trimming: 4 bases; J trimming: 0 bases; junction bases outside the gene matches: 4. CDR3 bases: TGCGCCAGCAGCCCAGGGGACAGCTCCTACGAGCAGTACTTC. This translates into CASSPGDSSYEQYF.

The chain links TRBV28 to TRBJ1-5; 7 nucleotides agree with TRBD1. Germline CDR1 MDHEN, CDR2 SYDVKM. V gave up 6 bases and J gave up 0 bases; unmatched junction bases: 5. CDR3 size: 15 residues. The CDR3 DNA reads as TGTGCCAGCAGGCTGACAGGGCTTAGCAATCAGCCCCAGCATTTT. This gives the protein CASRLTGLSNQPQHF.

A remark on this clone: Additional DNA sequences in this sample encode the identical CDR3. The chain combines TRBV7-9 with TRBJ1-3, with unresolved D. CDR3 length equals 15 residues. V was trimmed by 1 base and J by 1 base, leaving 8 bases between them. Germline CDR1 and CDR2: SEHNR and FQNEAQ (reference sequence). CDR3 DNA sequence: TGTGCCAGCAGCTTAGGGGGTTCGTCTGGAAACACCATATATTTT. As protein: CASSLGGSSGNTIYF.

The CDR3 here is CASSFLGGTQTNYGYTF. Written as DNA, the CDR3 is TGTGCCAGCAGCTTCCTGGGAGGCACACAAACTAACTATGGCTACACCTTC. The V and J genes are TRBV5-6 and TRBJ1-2; D remains ambiguous. The CDR3 totals 17 residues. The V end was cut by 2 bases, the J end by 0 bases, with 17 bases between. Germline V gives CDR1 SGHDT, CDR2 YYEEEE.

The chain uses TRBV7-9 and TRBJ1-2; D unresolved. The V gene's germline CDR1 is SEHNR and CDR2 FQNEAQ (reference sequence). The V end was cut by 2 bases, the J end by 0 bases, with 7 bases between. The CDR3 consists of 14 residues. CDR3 in amino acids: CASSLTEANYGYTF. DNA for the CDR3: TGTGCCAGCAGCTTAACAGAAGCTAACTATGGCTACACCTTC.

The chain is built from TRBV7-9 and TRBJ1-4; the D is unclear. Germline loops: CDR1 SEHNR, CDR2 FQNEAQ (reference sequence). V was cut by 4 bases and J by 7 bases, with 13 bases left in between. The CDR3 totals 14 residues. The CDR3 DNA reads TGTGCCAGCAGCTCCCGGGGTGCCCCTGAAAAACTGTTTTTT. Translating it yields CASSSRGAPEKLFF.

The chain employs TRBV10-3 and TRBJ2-1; weak D call: TRBD1 (7 bases). Germline loops: CDR1 ENHRY, CDR2 SYGVKD. The CDR3 contains 14 residues. The CDR3 sequence is CASHGSSGGNEQFF. CDR3 DNA sequence: TGTGCTTCTCACGGGAGCTCAGGGGGAAATGAGCAGTTCTTC.

The V call is TRBV6-1, the J call TRBJ1-1; tentatively, D is TRBD1 (6 bases). The germline V and J ends were trimmed by 10 bases and 3 bases, with 15 bases remaining between them. The CDR3 is 13 residues long. CDR1 is MNHNS, CDR2 SASEGT, per germline. The CDR3 spells CANRQGSDTEAFF. The CDR3 nucleotides read TGTGCCAATCGCCAGGGGAGTGACACTGAAGCTTTCTTT.

The J gene is TRBJ1-1, the V gene TRBV6-5; the match to TRBD1 covers 9 bases. Germline lookup yields CDR1 MNHEY and CDR2 SVGAGI. The CDR3 length is 13 residues. J was trimmed by 6 bases and V by 5 bases; bases with no gene match: 4. The CDR3 spells CASSTGGRAEAFF. The CDR3 region has the DNA TGTGCCAGCAGTACAGGGGGCCGGGCTGAAGCTTTCTTT.

The chain combines TRBV7-2 with TRBJ2-3; 15 bases agree with TRBD2. The CDR3 loop spans 18 amino acids. Trimming cost V 4 bases and J 0 bases; bases outside gene matches: 5. In germline, CDR1 is SGHTA, CDR2 FQGNSA. The CDR3 coding sequence is TGTGCCAGCAGCTATCGGACTAGCGGGAGGGCTAGCACAGATACGCAGTATTTT. It yields the protein CASSYRTSGRASTDTQYF.

This chain uses TRBV6-6 with TRBJ2-7; perhaps TRBD1 as D (6 bases). V was trimmed by 5 bases and J by 3 bases, leaving 17 bases between them. This CDR3 spans 15 amino acids. Germline V gene sequence: CDR1 MNHNY, CDR2 SVGAGI (reference sequence). The CDR3 protein is CASSPTGNQNYEQYF. In DNA form, the CDR3 reads TGTGCCAGCAGTCCGACAGGTAACCAAAACTACGAGCAGTACTTC.

Worth noting for this clone: At the DNA level, this CDR3 is encoded by other sequences in the same sample as well. V and J are TRBV5-1 and TRBJ2-1; 7 bases align to TRBD2. J was trimmed by 5 bases and V by 4 bases; bases with no gene match: 9. There are 15 residues in the CDR3. The V gene's germline CDR1 is SGHRS and CDR2 YFSETQ. CDR3 DNA: TGCGCCAGCAGCCTGGGGTCTAGCGGTAACAATGAGCAGTTCTTC. This translates into CASSLGSSGNNEQFF.